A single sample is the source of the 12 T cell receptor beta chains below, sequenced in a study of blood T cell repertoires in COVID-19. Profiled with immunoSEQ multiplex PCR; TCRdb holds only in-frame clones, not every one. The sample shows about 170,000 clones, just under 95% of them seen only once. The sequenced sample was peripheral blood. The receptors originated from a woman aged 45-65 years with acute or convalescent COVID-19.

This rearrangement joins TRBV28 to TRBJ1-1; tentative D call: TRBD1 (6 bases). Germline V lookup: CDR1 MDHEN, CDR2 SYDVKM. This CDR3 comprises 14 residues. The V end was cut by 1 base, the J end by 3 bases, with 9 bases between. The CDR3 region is CASSLLGAHTEAFF. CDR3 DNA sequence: TGTGCCAGCAGTTTATTGGGGGCGCACACTGAAGCTTTCTTT. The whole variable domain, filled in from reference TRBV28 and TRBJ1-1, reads DVKVTQSSRYLVKRTGEKVFLECVQDMDHENMFWYRQDPGLGLRLIYFSYDVKMKEKGDIPEGYSVSREKKERFSLILESASTNQTSMYLCASSLLGAHTEAFFGQGTRLTVV.

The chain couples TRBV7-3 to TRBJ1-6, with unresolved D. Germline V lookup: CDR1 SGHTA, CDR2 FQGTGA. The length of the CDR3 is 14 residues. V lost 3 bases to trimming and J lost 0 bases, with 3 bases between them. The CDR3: CASSLSSYNSPLHF. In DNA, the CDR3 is TGTGCCAGCAGCTTGAGCTCCTATAATTCACCCCTCCACTTT. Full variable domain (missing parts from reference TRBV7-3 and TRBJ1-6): GAGVSQTPSNKVTEKGKYVELRCDPISGHTALYWYRQSLGQGPEFLIYFQGTGAADDSGLPNDRFFAVRPEGSVSTLKIQRTERGDSAVYLCASSLSSYNSPLHFGNGTRLTVT.

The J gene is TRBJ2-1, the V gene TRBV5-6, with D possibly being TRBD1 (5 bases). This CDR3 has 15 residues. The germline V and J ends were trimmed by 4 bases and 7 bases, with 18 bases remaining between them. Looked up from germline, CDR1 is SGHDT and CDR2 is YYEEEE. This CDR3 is CASSLRAQSVNEQFF. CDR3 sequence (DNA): TGTGCCAGCAGCCTCAGGGCCCAATCGGTAAATGAGCAGTTCTTC.

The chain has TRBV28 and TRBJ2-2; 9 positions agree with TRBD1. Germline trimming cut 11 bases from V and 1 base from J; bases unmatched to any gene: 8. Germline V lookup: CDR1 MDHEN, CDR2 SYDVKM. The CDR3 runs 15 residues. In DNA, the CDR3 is TGTGCCGGCCAGGACAGGGGTGGGAACACCGGGGAGCTGTTTTTT. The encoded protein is CAGQDRGGNTGELFF.

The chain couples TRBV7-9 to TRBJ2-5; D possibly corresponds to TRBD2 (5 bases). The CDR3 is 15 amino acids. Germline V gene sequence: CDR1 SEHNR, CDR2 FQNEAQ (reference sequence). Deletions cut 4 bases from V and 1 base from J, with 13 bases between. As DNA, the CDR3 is TGTGCCAGCAGCTCTTCCCGGGGTGGCCAAGAGACCCAGTACTTC. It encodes CASSSSRGGQETQYF.

The CDR3 sequence: CASSVGSNQPQHF. The CDR3 region has the DNA TGTGCCAGCAGCGTGGGCAGCAATCAGCCCCAGCATTTT. The rearrangement uses TRBV9 and TRBJ1-5; no definite D call. Trimming pared 2 bases from V and 1 base from J, leaving 4 bases between. CDR3 length: 13 residues. Looked up from germline, CDR1 is SGDLS and CDR2 is YYNGEE.

The CDR3 region is CASSQMLAGNTIYF. CDR3 DNA sequence: TGTGCCAGCAGCCAAATGCTAGCTGGAAACACCATATATTTT. This chain uses TRBV3-1 (or the pseudogene TRBV3-2) with TRBJ1-3; D is unresolved. CDR3 size: 14 residues. Germline CDR1 is LGHDT and CDR2 is YNNKEL (reference sequence). The V end was cut by 2 bases, the J end by 2 bases, with 7 bases between.

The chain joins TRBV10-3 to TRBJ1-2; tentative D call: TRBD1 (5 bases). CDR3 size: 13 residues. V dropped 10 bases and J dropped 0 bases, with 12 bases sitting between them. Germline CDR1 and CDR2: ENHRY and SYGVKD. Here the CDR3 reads CATNGRANYGYTF. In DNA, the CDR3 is TGTGCCACCAACGGCAGGGCTAACTATGGCTACACCTTC.

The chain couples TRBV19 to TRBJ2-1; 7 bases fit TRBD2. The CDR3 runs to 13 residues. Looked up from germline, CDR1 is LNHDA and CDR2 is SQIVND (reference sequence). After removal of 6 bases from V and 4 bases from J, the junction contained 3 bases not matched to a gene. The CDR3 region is CASRKRGYNEQFF. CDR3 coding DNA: TGTGCCAGTAGAAAGCGGGGTTACAATGAGCAGTTCTTC. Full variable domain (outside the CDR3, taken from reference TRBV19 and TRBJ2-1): DGGITQSPKYLFRKEGQNVTLSCEQNLNHDAMYWYRQDPGQGLRLIYYSQIVNDFQKGDIAEGYSVSREKKESFPLTVTSAQKNPTAFYLCASRKRGYNEQFFGPGTRLTVL.

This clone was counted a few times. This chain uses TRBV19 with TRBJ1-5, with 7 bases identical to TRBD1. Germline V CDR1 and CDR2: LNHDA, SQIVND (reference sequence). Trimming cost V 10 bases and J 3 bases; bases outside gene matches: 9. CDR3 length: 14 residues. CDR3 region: CATSGQRDNQPQHF. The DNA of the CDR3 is TGTGCCACCTCGGGACAGCGAGACAATCAGCCCCAGCATTTT.

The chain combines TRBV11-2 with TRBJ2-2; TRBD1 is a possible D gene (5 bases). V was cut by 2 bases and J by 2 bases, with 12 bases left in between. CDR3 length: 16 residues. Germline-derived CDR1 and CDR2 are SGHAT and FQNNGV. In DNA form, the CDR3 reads TGTGCCAGCAGCTTAAGCGAACAGGCCAACACCGGGGAGCTGTTTTTT. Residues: CASSLSEQANTGELFF.

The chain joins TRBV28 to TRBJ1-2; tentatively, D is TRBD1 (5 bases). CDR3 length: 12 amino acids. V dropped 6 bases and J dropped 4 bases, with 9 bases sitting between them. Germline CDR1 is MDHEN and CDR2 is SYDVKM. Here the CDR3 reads CASRFDSYGYTF. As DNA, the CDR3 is TGTGCCAGCAGGTTCGACAGCTATGGCTACACCTTC.